The present TCR beta chain was sequenced within a study of identical twins. TCRdb reprocessed the 5' RACE reads with MiXCR, giving one entry per CDR3 protein. Counted here are about 660,000 distinct CDR3 sequences, over 8.5% occurring once; the ten biggest clones make up 0.98%. The germline V gene has CDR1 LNHDA and CDR2 SQIVND (reference sequence). The length of the CDR3 is 13 residues. V was shortened by 3 bases and J by 6 bases, with 8 bases between the two germline ends. About this clonotype itself: Its antigen is undetermined.

General study findings and limits: For out-of-frame beta sequences, excess twin sharing was weaker. An excess of low generation probability was shown by twin-shared out-of-frame alpha sequences.

These same data were also listed under a study on yellow fever vaccine responses in identical twins.

This sequence was found in a woman younger than 30 in good health. Material for sequencing was PBMCs. V and J are TRBV19 and TRBJ2-2; D ambiguous. The CDR3, as DNA: TGTGCCAGTAGTATTGTTACGGCCGGGGAGCTGTTTTTT. This encodes CASSIVTAGELFF.